These T cell receptor beta chains were read from a single sample in a study of T cell repertoires in cytomegalovirus infection. TCRdb used MiXCR to reprocess the reads, holding one entry per CDR3 protein. The table records about 110,000 distinct CDR3 sequences, under 30% of them present only once. No antigen has been assigned to these receptors. This material consisted of CD8+ T cells from cultured PBMCs, taken from culture after CMV antigen stimulation. The receptors stem from a human donor in good health (CMV status not recorded). Some clones in this sample may be carry-over from other donors' samples. The CDR3 runs from the conserved cysteine through the conserved F or W. The D gene is left open where the match is weak. The size field is filled for only some rows; it gives once, few, many or a size class.

-	TRBJ2-7	many	TRBV5-8	CASSRRGTGREQYF	TGTGCCAGCAGTCGGCGGGGGACAGGTCGCGAGCAGTACTTC
-	TRBJ2-3	-	TRBV12-5	CASGPGPSTDTQYF	TGTGCTAGTGGCCCGGGACCCAGCACAGATACGCAGTATTTT
TRBD2	TRBJ2-1	-	TRBV19	CASSRGGSSSYNEQFF	TGTGCCAGTAGTAGGGGGGGATCCAGCTCCTACAATGAGCAGTTCTTC
-	TRBJ2-7	few	TRBV28	CASSPFPLGEQYF	TGTGCCAGCAGCCCGTTCCCACTCGGGGAGCAGTACTTC
-	TRBJ1-2	-	TRBV7-2	CASSAWEGYTF	TGTGCCAGCAGCGCCTGGGAAGGCTACACCTTC
-	TRBJ1-1	once	TRBV29-1	CSVNWVGPANTEAFF	TGCAGCGTTAACTGGGTGGGCCCGGCGAACACTGAAGCTTTCTTT
-	TRBJ1-4	many	TRBV7-2	CASSLNRAGPTATNEKLFF	TGTGCCAGCAGCTTAAATCGGGCAGGGCCGACTGCAACTAATGAAAAACTGTTTTTT
-	TRBJ2-5	few	TRBV25-1	CASNGQFQETQYF	TGTGCCAGCAACGGACAGTTCCAAGAGACCCAGTACTTC
-	TRBJ1-2	few	TRBV27	CASRGLGYGYTF	TGTGCCAGCAGAGGGCTTGGCTATGGCTACACCTTC
TRBD1	TRBJ2-4	many	TRBV5-8	CASSAGRDSKNIQYF	TGTGCCAGCAGCGCCGGTCGGGACAGCAAAAACATTCAGTACTTC
-	TRBJ1-1	-	TRBV19	CASKEGGITEAFF	TGTGCCAGTAAGGAGGGGGGCATTACTGAAGCTTTCTTT
-	TRBJ2-1	-	TRBV12-3/TRBV12-4	CASSSGGLNEQFF	TGTGCCAGCAGTTCCGGGGGATTGAATGAGCAGTTCTTC
-	TRBJ2-7	-	TRBV13	CASSGDGDIYEQYF	TGTGCCAGCAGCGGGGACGGAGATATCTACGAGCAGTACTTC
-	TRBJ1-2	-	TRBV27	CASRHNEDYTF	TGTGCCAGCAGGCATAATGAGGACTACACCTTC
-	TRBJ2-2	-	TRBV12-3/TRBV12-4	CASSWDGIGELFF	TGTGCCAGCAGTTGGGACGGGATCGGGGAGCTGTTTTTT
-	TRBJ1-3	few	TRBV19	CASSPDLNSGNTIYF	TGTGCCAGTAGTCCCGATCTCAACTCTGGAAACACCATATATTTT
TRBD1	TRBJ2-7	few	TRBV27	CASSFQGAYEQYF	TGTGCCAGCAGTTTTCAGGGGGCTTACGAGCAGTACTTC
-	TRBJ2-7	many	TRBV7-6	CASSSAVGAGSYEQYF	TGTGCCAGCAGCTCTGCCGTCGGCGCGGGGTCCTACGAGCAGTACTTC
-	TRBJ1-2	-	TRBV15	CATSRRGAGYTF	TGTGCCACCAGCAGGCGAGGGGCTGGCTACACCTTC
-	TRBJ2-7	-	TRBV15	CATSREGQSYEQYF	TGTGCCACCAGCAGAGAGGGTCAGTCCTACGAGCAGTACTTC
TRBD1	TRBJ1-2	-	TRBV7-8	CASSITGDGYTF	TGTGCCAGCAGCATAACAGGGGATGGCTACACCTTC
TRBD2	TRBJ2-5	-	TRBV9	CASSSGGGQETQYF	TGTGCCAGCAGCTCCGGCGGGGGGCAAGAGACCCAGTACTTC
-	TRBJ1-5	many	TRBV2	CASSDAFSNQPQHF	TGTGCCAGCAGTGACGCCTTTAGCAATCAGCCCCAGCATTTT
-	TRBJ1-2	few	TRBV19	CASSINSNYGYTF	TGTGCCAGTAGTATCAACAGTAACTATGGCTACACCTTC
TRBD1	TRBJ1-1	few	TRBV5-6	CASSPLLDRAGADTEAFF	TGTGCCAGCAGCCCCTTACTGGACAGGGCGGGGGCAGACACTGAAGCTTTCTTT
-	TRBJ2-3	-	TRBV5-4	CASSWTGTTDTQYF	TGTGCCAGCAGCTGGACTGGGACCACAGATACGCAGTATTTT
-	TRBJ2-2	many	TRBV12-3/TRBV12-4	CASRQGGTGELFF	TGTGCCAGCAGACAGGGCGGCACCGGGGAGCTGTTTTTT
TRBD1	TRBJ2-3	-	TRBV2	CASSEGWDRSTQYF	TGTGCCAGCAGTGAAGGGTGGGACAGGTCTACGCAGTATTTT
-	TRBJ2-5	-	TRBV5-1	CASSLEGRLQETRYF	TGCGCCAGCAGCTTGGAAGGCAGGCTACAAGAGACCCGGTACTTC
-	TRBJ2-7	-	TRBV4-1	CASSHKGAYEQYF	TGCGCCAGCAGCCATAAGGGGGCCTACGAGCAGTACTTC
-	TRBJ2-1	-	TRBV4-1	CASSQVDSQYNEQFF	TGCGCCAGCAGCCAAGTCGACAGCCAGTACAATGAGCAGTTCTTC
-	TRBJ1-2	many	TRBV12-3/TRBV12-4	CASSLVSRDGYTF	TGTGCCAGCAGTTTAGTCTCTCGGGATGGCTACACCTTC
-	TRBJ1-2	-	TRBV27	CASGFGSNYGYTF	TGTGCCAGCGGTTTCGGAAGCAACTATGGCTACACCTTC
TRBD1	TRBJ1-2	-	TRBV5-4	CASSPTGWDYGYTF	TGTGCCAGCAGCCCGACAGGGTGGGACTATGGCTACACCTTC
-	TRBJ2-6	-	TRBV19	CASSWMAGANVLTF	TGTGCCAGTAGTTGGATGGCTGGGGCCAACGTCCTGACTTTC
-	TRBJ1-2	-	TRBV15	CATSRDSGPPPSYTF	TGTGCCACCAGCAGAGATTCCGGTCCACCTCCTAGCTACACCTTC
-	TRBJ2-1	many	TRBV30	CARNGGGVLQNEQFF	TGTGCGAGGAATGGAGGGGGGGTGTTGCAGAATGAGCAGTTCTTC
-	TRBJ2-2	-	TRBV7-6	CASSHKRGNTGELFF	TGTGCTAGCAGCCATAAGCGAGGGAACACCGGGGAGCTGTTTTTT